These 7 T cell receptor beta chains were all obtained from the same sample, sequenced in a study of blood T cell repertoires in COVID-19. Repertoires were generated with immunoSEQ multiplex PCR, while TCRdb's copy carries only in-frame clones and drops some. The sample has tens of thousands of clones; 75% to 90% are singletons. Input material: peripheral blood. The receptors derive from a human donor in a cohort sampled during active COVID-19.

Remarks on this clone: The same CDR3 is also encoded by other DNA sequences in this sample. V gene TRBV9 combines with J gene TRBJ2-5; 8 nucleotides line up with TRBD2. The CDR3 length is 16 residues. Germline loops: CDR1 SGDLS, CDR2 YYNGEE. Germline trimming cut 0 bases from V and 5 bases from J; bases unmatched to any gene: 9. The CDR3 is CASSVDGSGRGETQYF. In DNA, the CDR3 is TGTGCCAGCAGCGTAGATGGTTCCGGGAGGGGGGAGACCCAGTACTTC. Combining the CDR3 with reference TRBV9 and TRBJ2-5 gives the whole variable domain DSGVTQTPKHLITATGQRVTLRCSPRSGDLSVYWYQQSLDQGLQFLIQYYNGEERAKGNILERFSAQQFPDLHSELNLSSLELGDSALYFCASSVDGSGRGETQYFGPGTRLLVL.

The genes are TRBV6-2 or TRBV6-3 and TRBJ2-5; D is perhaps TRBD2 (6 bases). The CDR3 has 14 amino acids. Germline CDR1 reads MNHEY; CDR2 reads SVGEGT. The V end lost 5 bases, the J end lost 3 bases, and 13 bases lay between the germline ends. The CDR3 sequence is CASSPGTLEETQYF. The CDR3, as DNA: TGTGCCAGCAGTCCCGGGACTCTTGAAGAGACCCAGTACTTC.

The V gene is TRBV27, the J gene TRBJ1-5; D is perhaps TRBD1 (5 bases). CDR1 MNHEY and CDR2 SMNVEV come from the germline V gene (reference sequence). The germline V and J ends were trimmed by 6 bases and 2 bases, with 11 bases remaining between them. This CDR3 region has 14 residues. The CDR3: CASRVGRGNQPQHF. The CDR3 nucleotides are TGTGCCAGCAGAGTGGGCAGGGGCAATCAGCCCCAGCATTTT.

This clone was observed a single time. The chain is built from TRBV27 and TRBJ1-1; D is possibly TRBD1 (5 bases). CDR3 length equals 13 residues. In germline, CDR1 is MNHEY, CDR2 SMNVEV (reference sequence). Trimming removed 6 bases at V and 10 bases at J, with 18 bases between. CDR3 coding DNA: TGTGCCAGCAGACGACATGGGGGGGACGCAGCTTTCTTT. Translated: CASRRHGGDAAFF.

This chain connects TRBV27 to TRBJ2-7, with TRBD1 matching over 9 bases. The junction had 4 bases not matched to a gene; V was cut back by 1 base and J by 6 bases. Germline V gives CDR1 MNHEY, CDR2 SMNVEV (reference sequence). The CDR3 runs to 14 residues. CDR3 DNA sequence: TGTGCCAGCAGTTTATGGACAGGGGACGGCGAGCAGTACTTC. Its protein is CASSLWTGDGEQYF.

This clone showed up just once. The chain uses TRBV5-6 and TRBJ2-3; 9 nucleotides align to TRBD1. The CDR3 length is 18 residues. V lost 4 bases to trimming and J lost 2 bases; unmatched junction nucleotides: 14. CDR1 and CDR2 from the germline V gene are SGHDT and YYEEEE. The CDR3 reads CASSGPLGQGRATDTQYF. The DNA for the CDR3 is TGTGCCAGCAGCGGTCCATTAGGACAGGGGAGGGCCACAGATACGCAGTATTTT.

The V call is TRBV27, the J call TRBJ1-5; D unclear. V lost 2 bases to trimming and J lost 1 base, with 6 bases between them. Germline CDR1 reads MNHEY; CDR2 reads SMNVEV (reference sequence). The length of the CDR3 is 14 residues. CDR3 loop: CASSLIQSNQPQHF. The DNA of the CDR3 is TGTGCCAGCAGTTTAATACAGAGCAATCAGCCCCAGCATTTT.